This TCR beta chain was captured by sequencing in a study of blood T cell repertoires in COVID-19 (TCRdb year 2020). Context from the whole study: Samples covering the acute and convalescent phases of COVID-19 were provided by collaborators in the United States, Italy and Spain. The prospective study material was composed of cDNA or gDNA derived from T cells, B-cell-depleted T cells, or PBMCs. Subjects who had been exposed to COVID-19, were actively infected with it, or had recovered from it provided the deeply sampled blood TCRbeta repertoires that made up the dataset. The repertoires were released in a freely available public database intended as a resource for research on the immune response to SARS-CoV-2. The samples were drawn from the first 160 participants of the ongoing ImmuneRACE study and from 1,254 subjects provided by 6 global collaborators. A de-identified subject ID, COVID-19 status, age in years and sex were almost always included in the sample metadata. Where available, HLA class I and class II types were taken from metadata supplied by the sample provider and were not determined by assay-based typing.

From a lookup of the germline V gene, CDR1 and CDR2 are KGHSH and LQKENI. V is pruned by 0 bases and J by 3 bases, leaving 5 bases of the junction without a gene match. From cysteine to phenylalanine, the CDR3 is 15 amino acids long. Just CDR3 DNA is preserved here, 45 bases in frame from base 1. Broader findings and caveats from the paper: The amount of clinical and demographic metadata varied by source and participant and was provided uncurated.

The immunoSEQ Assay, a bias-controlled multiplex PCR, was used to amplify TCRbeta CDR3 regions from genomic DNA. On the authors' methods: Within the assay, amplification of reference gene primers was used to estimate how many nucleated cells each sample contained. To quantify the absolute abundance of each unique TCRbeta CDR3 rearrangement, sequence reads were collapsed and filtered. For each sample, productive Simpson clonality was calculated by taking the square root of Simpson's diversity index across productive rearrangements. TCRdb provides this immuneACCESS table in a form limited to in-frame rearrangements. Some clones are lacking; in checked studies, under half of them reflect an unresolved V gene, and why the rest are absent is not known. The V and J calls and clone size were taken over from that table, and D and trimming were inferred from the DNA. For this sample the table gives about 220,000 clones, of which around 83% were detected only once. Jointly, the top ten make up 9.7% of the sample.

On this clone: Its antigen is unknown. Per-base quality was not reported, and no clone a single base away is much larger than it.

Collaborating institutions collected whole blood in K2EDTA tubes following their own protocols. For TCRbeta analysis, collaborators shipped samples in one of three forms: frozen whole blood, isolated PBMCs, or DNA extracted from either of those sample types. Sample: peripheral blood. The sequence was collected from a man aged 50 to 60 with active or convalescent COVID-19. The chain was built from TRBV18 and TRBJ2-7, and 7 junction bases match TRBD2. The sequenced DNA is TGTGCCAGCTCACCACCCGGGCGGGGGAACTACGAGCAGTACTTC. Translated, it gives CASSPPGRGNYEQYF.